These 25 T cell receptor beta chains originate from one sample sequenced in a study of post-analysis software for immune sequencing data. Study-level results: Higher frequency in patients than in controls was seen for 5 or 6 TRBV segments, with TRBV5-6, TRBV5-1 and TRBV20-1 among them.

Their specific antigens are unknown. Unique molecular identifiers featured in each of the TCR beta cDNA libraries. TCRdb called the PCR reads again in MiXCR, with one record for every CDR3 protein. The sample consists of 450,000 to 700,000 distinct CDR3 sequences, 44% of them appearing once. The sample was blood. The receptors were gathered from a girl aged 5-17 years with multiple sclerosis.

The chain carries TRBV4-1 and TRBJ2-3; D ambiguous. The V and J ends lost 3 bases and 5 bases respectively, with 6 bases between them. CDR1 MGHRA and CDR2 YSYEKL come from the germline V gene. The CDR3 has 12 amino acids. The DNA of the CDR3 is TGCGCCAGCAGCCACTTGTTAGATACGCAGTATTTT. Translated: CASSHLLDTQYF.

The CDR3 nucleotides are TGCGCCAGCAGCTCGGACAGCGCTTCCTACGAGCAGTACTTC. Protein: CASSSDSASYEQYF. The gene calls are TRBV5-1 and TRBJ2-7; maybe TRBD1 (6 bases). This CDR3 has 14 amino acids. V dropped 3 bases and J dropped 1 base, with 11 bases sitting between them. Germline V CDR1 and CDR2: SGHRS, YFSETQ.

This clonotype was recorded a few times. The rearrangement uses TRBV29-1 and TRBJ1-2; D perhaps matches TRBD1 (5 bases). Trimming cost V 7 bases and J 3 bases, with 18 bases left between them. The CDR3 length is 14 residues. Germline V CDR1 and CDR2: SQVTM, ANQGSEA. The CDR3 DNA sequence: TGCAGCGGTGATGCGGTAGGGGCGGACTATGGCTACACCTTC. This translates into CSGDAVGADYGYTF. Full variable domain (remainder filled in from reference TRBV29-1 and TRBJ1-2): SAVISQKPSRDICQRGTSLTIQCQVDSQVTMMFWYRQQPGQSLTLIATANQGSEATYESGFVIDKFPISRPNLTFSTLTVSNMSPEDSSIYLCSGDAVGADYGYTFGSGTRLTVV.

The V call is TRBV20-1, the J call TRBJ1-2, with TRBD1 matching over 7 bases. CDR3 length equals 15 residues. Germline loops: CDR1 DFQATT, CDR2 SNEGSKA (reference sequence). V trimming: 6 bases; J trimming: 4 bases; junction bases outside the gene matches: 14. The CDR3 loop is CSAQGGGGVGYGYTF. The CDR3 region has the DNA TGCAGTGCCCAGGGGGGAGGGGGCGTAGGCTATGGCTACACCTTC.

This chain connects TRBV20-1 to TRBJ1-2; D is unclear. CDR3 length equals 13 residues. The ends were cut back, 1 base at V and 1 base at J, with 7 bases in the middle. The germline CDR1 and CDR2 sequences are DFQATT and SNEGSKA (reference sequence). The CDR3 region is CSARGTGNYGYTF. CDR3 bases: TGCAGTGCTAGAGGGACGGGTAACTATGGCTACACCTTC.

V usage is TRBV7-2 and J usage is TRBJ2-5, with 7 positions matching TRBD2. With 2 bases clipped from V and 1 base from J, the junction kept 10 bases outside the gene matches. The V gene's germline CDR1 is SGHTA and CDR2 FQGNSA. The CDR3 sequence is 17 residues long. The CDR3 DNA is TGTGCCAGCAGCTTACCCCGACTAGCAGCTTTCCAAGAGACCCAGTACTTC. Translated: CASSLPRLAAFQETQYF.

V is TRBV20-1 and J is TRBJ1-6, with a possible D match to TRBD1 (5 bases). V lost 0 bases and J 7 bases, leaving 10 bases between the germline ends. The CDR3 spans 14 residues. CDR1 DFQATT and CDR2 SNEGSKA come from the germline V gene (reference sequence). The CDR3 nucleotides read TGCAGTGCTAGAGATCCCAGGGAGAATTCACCCCTCCACTTT. Amino acids: CSARDPRENSPLHF.

This rearrangement joins TRBV12-3 or TRBV12-4 to TRBJ2-1, with 7 bases lining up with TRBD1. The V gene end was trimmed by 3 bases and the J gene end by 7 bases; junction bases not matched to a gene: 3. The CDR3 consists of 13 residues. The CDR3 sequence is CASSLGTANEQFF. The CDR3 bases are TGTGCCAGCAGTTTGGGGACAGCTAATGAGCAGTTCTTC.

This clonotype appeared a single time. This rearrangement joins TRBV5-1 to TRBJ2-7; 8 nucleotides agree with TRBD1. Germline V gene sequence: CDR1 SGHRS, CDR2 YFSETQ. The junction had 13 bases not matched to a gene; V was cut back by 0 bases and J by 5 bases. The CDR3 is 17 residues long. The CDR3, as DNA: TGCGCCAGCAGCTTGGCCCCCCTCCCAGGGGGCAACCACGAGCAGTACTTC. This encodes CASSLAPLPGGNHEQYF. Using reference TRBV5-1 and TRBJ2-7 for the parts outside the CDR3, the full variable domain is KAGVTQTPRYLIKTRGQQVTLSCSPISGHRSVSWYQQTPGQGLQFLFEYFSETQRNKGNFPGRFSGRQFSNSRSEMNVSTLELGDSALYLCASSLAPLPGGNHEQYFGPGTRLTVT.

This clonotype came up a few times. The chain carries TRBV12-3 or TRBV12-4 and TRBJ2-1; 9 positions agree with TRBD2. Trimming cost V 1 base and J 13 bases; bases outside gene matches: 5. The CDR3 spans 13 residues. In DNA form, the CDR3 reads TGTGCCAGCAGTTTAGGCGCTAGCGGGATACAGTTCTTC. As protein: CASSLGASGIQFF.

This clonotype has a count of ten or more. V is TRBV6-4 and J is TRBJ2-4, with TRBD2 matching over 8 bases. Germline CDR1 is MRHNA and CDR2 is SNTAGT. With 5 bases clipped from V and 5 bases from J, the junction kept 11 bases outside the gene matches. The CDR3 loop spans 16 amino acids. In nucleotides, the CDR3 is TGTGCCAGCAGTCCCGGACTAAGCGGGGGTGAAAACATTCAGTACTTC. Protein: CASSPGLSGGENIQYF.

There are a few counts of this clonotype. The chain couples TRBV10-3 to TRBJ2-5, with D possibly TRBD1 on 5 matching bases. The ends were cut back, 6 bases at V and 5 bases at J, with 13 bases in the middle. Germline V gene sequence: CDR1 ENHRY, CDR2 SYGVKD. The CDR3 extends over 13 amino acids. The CDR3 nucleotides read TGTGCCATCAGGAACGCAGGGCGGGAGACCCAGTACTTC. This sequence encodes CAIRNAGRETQYF.

The CDR3 DNA sequence: TGTGCCAGCAGTTTACCTCAATGGGTGTACGAGCAGTACTTC. Translated, it gives CASSLPQWVYEQYF. V is TRBV28 and J is TRBJ2-7, with D hard to call. CDR1 and CDR2 from the germline V gene are MDHEN and SYDVKM. The CDR3 contains 14 residues. V was trimmed by 2 bases and J by 4 bases, leaving 12 bases between them.

The table lists this clonotype with many counts. This chain links TRBV20-1 with TRBJ2-7, with 7 bases lining up with TRBD2. With the DNA end fitting TRBJ2-5 better, the J assignment may be wrong. From germline, CDR1 is DFQATT and CDR2 SNEGSKA (reference sequence). The CDR3 has 12 residues. CDR3 bases: TGCAGTGCTCCTGGGGGGGGGGAGACCCAGTACTTC. Amino acids: CSAPGGGETQYF.

The chain uses TRBV29-1 and TRBJ2-1, with D perhaps TRBD2 (5 bases). The CDR3 consists of 10 residues. Per germline, CDR1 SQVTM and CDR2 ANQGSEA. Trimming removed 7 bases from V and 12 bases from J, with 13 bases in between. The CDR3, as DNA: TGCAGCGATGACCGGACTCCGCAGTTCTTC. It encodes CSDDRTPQFF.

The chain couples TRBV7-9 to TRBJ1-1; D may be TRBD1 (6 bases). The length of the CDR3 is 15 residues. Germline V CDR1 and CDR2: SEHNR, FQNEAQ (reference sequence). The V gene lost 5 bases and the J gene lost 1 base, with 14 bases spanning the gap. In DNA form, the CDR3 reads TGTGCCAGCAGCCTACCCCAGGGGAGGAACACTGAAGCTTTCTTT. The encoded protein is CASSLPQGRNTEAFF. Together with reference TRBV7-9 and TRBJ1-1, the CDR3 gives the full variable domain: DTGVSQNPRHKITKRGQNVTFRCDPISEHNRLYWYRQTLGQGPEFLTYFQNEAQLEKSRLLSDRFSAERPKGSFSTLEIQRTEQGDSAMYLCASSLPQGRNTEAFFGQGTRLTVV.

The chain's CDR3 is CASSSWDTNEKLFF. The CDR3 nucleotides read TGCGCCAGCAGCTCCTGGGACACAAATGAAAAACTGTTTTTT. The chain uses TRBV4-1 and TRBJ1-4; maybe TRBD1 (6 bases). Germline V gene sequence: CDR1 MGHRA, CDR2 YSYEKL. Trimming cost V 5 bases and J 5 bases, with 12 bases left between them. There are 14 residues in the CDR3.

This clonotype was found a few times. The V call is TRBV12-3 or TRBV12-4, the J call TRBJ2-1; D is possibly TRBD2 (6 bases). The CDR3 contains 13 residues. The V end was cut by 5 bases, the J end by 7 bases, with 12 bases between. For the CDR3, the DNA is TGTGCCAGCAGTACGGGGGTAAGGAATGAGCAGTTCTTC. As protein: CASSTGVRNEQFF.

The gene calls are TRBV12-3 or TRBV12-4 and TRBJ2-5, with 7 bases matching TRBD2. The J call may be faulty, since TRBJ2-7 better matches the DNA end. The CDR3 covers 14 residues. The CDR3 nucleotides are TGTGCCAGCACCATAAAGCGGGGTGGATACGAGCAGTACTTC. Protein sequence: CASTIKRGGYEQYF.

The CDR3 bases are TGTGCCAGCAGCCCCCAGGGACGCTCCTACGAGCAGTACTTC. Protein sequence: CASSPQGRSYEQYF. The V gene is TRBV5-4, the J gene TRBJ2-7; D may be TRBD1 or TRBD2 (5 bases each). Germline V gives CDR1 SGHNT, CDR2 YYREEE (reference sequence). The CDR3 runs 14 residues. V was trimmed by 4 bases and J by 0 bases, leaving 11 bases between them.

This clonotype has more than one count but fewer than ten. The chain joins TRBV12-3 or TRBV12-4 to TRBJ2-5, with D uncertain. V was clipped by 7 bases and J by 5 bases, with 11 bases between them. The CDR3 has 12 amino acids. CDR3 residues: CASTSRKETQYF. The CDR3 coding sequence is TGTGCCAGCACCTCGAGAAAGGAGACCCAGTACTTC.

The chain joins TRBV5-1 to TRBJ2-7; possibly TRBD1 for D (6 bases). The CDR3 loop spans 16 amino acids. Germline CDR1 is SGHRS and CDR2 is YFSETQ. The V gene lost 4 bases and the J gene lost 2 bases, with 19 bases spanning the gap. DNA for the CDR3: TGCGCCAGCAGCCCACAAGAGGGGGTAGGGACCTACGAGCAGTACTTC. This sequence encodes CASSPQEGVGTYEQYF.

This clonotype was seen a handful of times. This chain connects TRBV12-5 to TRBJ1-1; the D is unclear. Germline-derived CDR1 and CDR2 are LGHNT and FRNRAP. Trimming shortened V by 0 bases and J by 1 base, and 21 bases separated the two germline ends. The CDR3 is made up of 19 amino acids. As DNA, the CDR3 is TGTGCTAGTGGTTTGGTTCTCTCCCCCAAGGGCCACTCGAACACTGAAGCTTTCTTT. The encoded protein is CASGLVLSPKGHSNTEAFF.

The V and J genes are TRBV5-1 and TRBJ1-2; the D is unclear. Germline lookup yields CDR1 SGHRS and CDR2 YFSETQ. V lost 4 bases, J lost 6 bases, and 19 bases lay in between. This CDR3 has 15 residues. The CDR3 region has the DNA TGCGCCAGCAGCAGTACTCTGGGTACGACCCATGGCTACACCTTC. Translating gives CASSSTLGTTHGYTF.

The DNA of the CDR3 is TGCGCCAGCACATGGACAGGGGGATCCGGTGAGCAGTTCTTC. This encodes CASTWTGGSGEQFF. This chain uses TRBV5-1 with TRBJ2-1; 10 bases fit TRBD1. J gave up 9 bases and V 6 bases, and 9 bases lay outside the gene matches. Germline lookup yields CDR1 SGHRS and CDR2 YFSETQ. The CDR3 totals 14 residues.